The following is a T cell receptor (beta chain) sequence with its context. The antigen remains undetermined. This entry belongs to a study of blood T cells in healthy people across ages. Study summary: About one barcoded TCR beta cDNA was captured per two T cells. Study conclusions and caveats: Per-million-T-cell TCR beta diversity fell roughly linearly with age.

A second PCR of about 7 to 12 cycles used a sample-barcoded 5' primer and a J-beta primer mix. Each cDNA molecule carried a tag from a template-switch adaptor that contained 12 random nucleotides. TCRdb re-called the 5' RACE reads with MiXCR, one entry per CDR3 protein. The sample has fewer than 900,000 distinct CDR3 sequences; 35% to 45% are singletons. Drawn from each donor were ten milliliters of peripheral blood. This CDR3 is built from 12 residues. Germline CDR1 reads MNHEY; CDR2 reads SVGAGI. The clonotype was recovered from a woman in her sixties in good health. The sequenced sample was blood. The chain couples TRBV6-5 to TRBJ2-5; D is ambiguous. Matching the DNA end better, TRBJ2-7 makes the J call doubtful. The CDR3 reads CASSRAPYEQYF. For the CDR3, the DNA is TGTGCCAGCAGCCGTGCCCCGTACGAGCAGTACTTC.